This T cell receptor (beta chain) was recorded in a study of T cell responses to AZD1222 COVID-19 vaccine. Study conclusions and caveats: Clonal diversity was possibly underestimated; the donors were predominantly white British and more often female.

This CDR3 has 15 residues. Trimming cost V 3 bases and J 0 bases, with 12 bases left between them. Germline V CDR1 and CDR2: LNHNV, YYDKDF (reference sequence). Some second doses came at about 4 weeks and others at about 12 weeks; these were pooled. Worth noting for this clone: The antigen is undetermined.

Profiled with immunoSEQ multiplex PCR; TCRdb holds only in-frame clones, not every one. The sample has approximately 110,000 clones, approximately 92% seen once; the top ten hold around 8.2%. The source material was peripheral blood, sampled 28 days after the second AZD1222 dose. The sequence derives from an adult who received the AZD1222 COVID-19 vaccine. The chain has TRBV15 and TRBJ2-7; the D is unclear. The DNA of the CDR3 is TGTGCCACCAGCAGCGGGCCTATCAGCTCCTACGAGCAGTACTTC. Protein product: CATSSGPISSYEQYF.